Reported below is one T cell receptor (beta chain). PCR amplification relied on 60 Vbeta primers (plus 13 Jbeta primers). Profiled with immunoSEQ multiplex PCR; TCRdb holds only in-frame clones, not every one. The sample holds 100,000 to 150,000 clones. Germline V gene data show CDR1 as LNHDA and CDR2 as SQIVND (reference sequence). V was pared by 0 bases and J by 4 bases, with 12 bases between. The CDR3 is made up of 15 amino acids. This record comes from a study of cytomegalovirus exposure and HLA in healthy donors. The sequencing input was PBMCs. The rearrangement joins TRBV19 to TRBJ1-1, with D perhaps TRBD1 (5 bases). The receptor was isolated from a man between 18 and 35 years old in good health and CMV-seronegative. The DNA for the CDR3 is TGTGCCAGTAGTATAGAAGTGAATAGGGGCACTGAAGCTTTCTTT. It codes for CASSIEVNRGTEAFF.